The 32 T cell receptor beta chains listed next were all sequenced from one sample in a study of T-cell memory formation after mild COVID-19. TCRdb re-derived calls from the 5' RACE reads in MiXCR, one entry per CDR3 protein. The sample includes fewer than 140,000 distinct CDR3 sequences, roughly 12% of them seen just once. The source material was PBMCs or a T cell subset sorted from them (not recorded which). The receptors were gathered from an adult woman who had mild COVID-19 (a few samples of this study predate the infection). Cell type and time point are not known.

The V and J genes are TRBV4-3 and TRBJ2-1; the D is unclear. The length of the CDR3 is 17 residues. Germline loops: CDR1 LGHNA, CDR2 YSLEER. Trimming pared 0 bases from V and 0 bases from J, leaving 12 bases between. The CDR3, as DNA: TGCGCCAGCAGCCAAGATAAGGCGTCTAGCTCCTACAATGAGCAGTTCTTC. This gives the protein CASSQDKASSSYNEQFF.

This clonotype has just a few counts. J is TRBJ1-5 and V is TRBV7-9; D is perhaps TRBD1 (5 bases). The CDR3 contains 16 residues. The ends were cut back, 6 bases at V and 1 base at J, with 16 bases in the middle. The germline V gene has CDR1 SEHNR and CDR2 FQNEAQ (reference sequence). The CDR3 DNA reads TGTGCCAGCAGTCCGGGGGGAGGGCTAAGCAATCAGCCCCAGCATTTT. Its translation is CASSPGGGLSNQPQHF.

This chain joins TRBV7-2 and TRBJ2-3; tentative D call: TRBD1 (5 bases). Germline loops: CDR1 SGHTA, CDR2 FQGNSA. The V end was cut by 0 bases, the J end by 4 bases, with 11 bases between. The CDR3 runs to 15 residues. The DNA for the CDR3 is TGTGCCAGCAGCTTAGCGGGGCCCGGCCCAGATACGCAGTATTTT. Translating gives CASSLAGPGPDTQYF.

This clonotype was counted many times. This chain joins TRBV7-6 and TRBJ2-7; weak D call: TRBD2 (6 bases). The V and J ends lost 5 bases and 6 bases respectively, with 20 bases between them. The CDR3 runs to 15 residues. Germline loops: CDR1 SGHVS, CDR2 FNYEAQ. In DNA, the CDR3 is TGTGCCAGCAGCCCGTTGCGGGGCCCAGCTGGCGAGCAGTACTTC. Its translation: CASSPLRGPAGEQYF. Combining the CDR3 with reference TRBV7-6 and TRBJ2-7 gives the whole variable domain GAGVSQSPRYKVTKRGQDVALRCDPISGHVSLYWYRQALGQGPEFLTYFNYEAQQDKSGLPNDRFSAERPEGSISTLTIQRTEQRDSAMYRCASSPLRGPAGEQYFGPGTRLTVT.

The chain links TRBV7-9 to TRBJ2-7, with D possibly TRBD2 on 5 matching bases. Germline CDR1 reads SEHNR; CDR2 reads FQNEAQ (reference sequence). The CDR3 runs to 13 residues. The V end lost 5 bases, the J end lost 7 bases, and 15 bases lay between the germline ends. CDR3 nucleotides: TGTGCCAGCAGCCCCCCCAGAAGGACTGAGCAGTACTTC. It encodes CASSPPRRTEQYF.

This clonotype was detected a few times. The J gene is TRBJ2-3, the V gene TRBV7-8; 13 positions agree with TRBD2. The germline CDR1 and CDR2 sequences are SGHVS and FQNEAQ. The V and J ends lost 1 base and 1 base, in that order; junction bases with no gene match: 11. The length of the CDR3 is 20 residues. CDR3 residues: CASSLERTSGRAGGTDTQYF. CDR3 coding DNA: TGTGCCAGCAGCTTAGAAAGGACTAGCGGGAGAGCCGGGGGCACAGATACGCAGTATTTT.

The chain recombines TRBV19 with TRBJ2-7, with 11 positions matching TRBD2. CDR3 length: 15 amino acids. The germline CDR1 and CDR2 sequences are LNHDA and SQIVND (reference sequence). V was clipped by 4 bases and J by 3 bases; unmatched bases: 5. The CDR3 sequence is CASSTTSGSFYEQYF. The DNA of the CDR3 is TGTGCCAGTAGTACAACTAGCGGGAGCTTCTACGAGCAGTACTTC. The full variable domain, its missing parts supplied by reference TRBV19 and TRBJ2-7, is DGGITQSPKYLFRKEGQNVTLSCEQNLNHDAMYWYRQDPGQGLRLIYYSQIVNDFQKGDIAEGYSVSREKKESFPLTVTSAQKNPTAFYLCASSTTSGSFYEQYFGPGTRLTVT.

This clonotype was detected many times. The chain links TRBV5-5 to TRBJ2-1; possible D gene TRBD2, 5 bases. The CDR3 loop spans 16 amino acids. Trimming took off 3 bases at V and 4 bases at J, with 17 bases between the two ends. Looked up from germline, CDR1 is SGHKS and CDR2 is YYEKEE (reference sequence). The CDR3 reads CASSSEEDVRYNEQFF. The CDR3 DNA follows: TGTGCCAGCAGCTCAGAGGAGGACGTCAGATACAATGAGCAGTTCTTC. Based on the CDR3 plus reference TRBV5-5 and TRBJ2-1, the full variable domain is DAGVTQSPTHLIKTRGQQVTLRCSPISGHKSVSWYQQVLGQGPQFIFQYYEKEERGRGNFPDRFSARQFPNYSSELNVNALLLGDSALYLCASSSEEDVRYNEQFFGPGTRLTVL.

This clonotype has just a few counts. V gene TRBV7-9 combines with J gene TRBJ2-5; weak D call: TRBD2 (6 bases). Germline values: CDR1 SEHNR, CDR2 FQNEAQ (reference sequence). Trimming took off 2 bases at V and 0 bases at J, with 13 bases between the two ends. The CDR3 length is 16 residues. This chain's CDR3 is CASSLTVAEYQETQYF. In nucleotides, the CDR3 is TGTGCCAGCAGCTTAACTGTAGCGGAGTACCAAGAGACCCAGTACTTC.

This clonotype was found many times. The V gene is TRBV7-9, the J gene TRBJ2-7; TRBD1 might be the D (5 bases). Trimming left V 5 bases short and J 2 bases short, with 7 bases between. The V gene's germline CDR1 is SEHNR and CDR2 FQNEAQ (reference sequence). The CDR3 consists of 12 residues. The CDR3: CASSTGTYEQYF. The CDR3 nucleotides are TGTGCCAGCAGCACAGGAACCTACGAGCAGTACTTC. The whole variable domain, remainder taken from reference TRBV7-9 and TRBJ2-7, is DTGVSQNPRHKITKRGQNVTFRCDPISEHNRLYWYRQTLGQGPEFLTYFQNEAQLEKSRLLSDRFSAERPKGSFSTLEIQRTEQGDSAMYLCASSTGTYEQYFGPGTRLTVT.

In this sample, this clonotype turned up a few times. The V and J genes are TRBV21-1 and TRBJ2-7; whether TRBD1, the table's D call, matches the DNA was not checked. TRBV21-1 is recorded as a pseudogene. The length of the CDR3 is 15 residues. Here the CDR3 DNA reads TGTGCCAGCAGCGGAGCCCGGGACACAGCCTACGAGCAGTACTTC. It encodes CASSGARDTAYEQYF.

The V call is TRBV20-1, the J call TRBJ2-7; the D call may be TRBD1 or TRBD2 (5 bases each). The CDR3 loop spans 15 amino acids. With 0 bases removed from V and 1 base from J, the gap between germline ends came to 13 bases. The V gene's germline CDR1 is DFQATT and CDR2 SNEGSKA (reference sequence). The CDR3 region is CSARDSGTYSYEQYF. CDR3 DNA sequence: TGCAGTGCTAGAGATTCCGGGACCTATTCCTACGAGCAGTACTTC.

The chain recombines TRBV12-3 or TRBV12-4 with TRBJ1-6; 11 bases agree with TRBD1. This CDR3 has 17 residues. Trimming removed 6 bases from V and 9 bases from J; junction bases left unmatched: 13. The CDR3: CASSPGQGDLLGSPLHF. The CDR3 nucleotides read TGTGCCAGCAGCCCGGGACAGGGGGACCTATTGGGTTCACCCCTCCACTTT.

This clonotype was seen more than once but under ten times. The chain has TRBV14 and TRBJ2-7; D tentatively reads TRBD1 or TRBD2 (6 bases each). The V end was cut by 3 bases, the J end by 6 bases, with 18 bases between. The CDR3 spans 15 residues. Germline lookup yields CDR1 SGHDN and CDR2 FVKESK. CDR3 region: CASSQRLEWGAEQYF. The CDR3 DNA reads TGTGCCAGCAGCCAGCGGCTGGAGTGGGGGGCCGAGCAGTACTTC.

J is TRBJ2-2 and V is TRBV6-5; tentatively, D is TRBD1 (6 bases). Trimming pared 2 bases from V and 7 bases from J, leaving 11 bases between. The CDR3 spans 14 residues. Looked up from germline, CDR1 is MNHEY and CDR2 is SVGAGI. CDR3 nucleotides: TGTGCCAGCAGTTACCGTTTAGGGGGCGGGGAGCTGTTTTTT. It translates to CASSYRLGGGELFF.

The chain has TRBV19 and TRBJ2-1; D unclear. Germline-derived CDR1 and CDR2 are LNHDA and SQIVND (reference sequence). With 3 bases removed from V and 5 bases from J, the gap between germline ends came to 17 bases. This CDR3 spans 16 amino acids. The CDR3: CASSIFAVGLNNEQFF. Written as DNA, the CDR3 is TGTGCCAGTAGTATCTTCGCGGTGGGCTTAAACAATGAGCAGTTCTTC.

This clonotype was observed a few times. V usage is TRBV15 and J usage is TRBJ2-5; TRBD2 matches 7 bases. The CDR3 has 16 amino acids. V lost 4 bases to trimming and J lost 1 base; unmatched junction nucleotides: 9. Germline CDR1 reads LNHNV; CDR2 reads YYDKDF (reference sequence). CDR3 DNA: TGTGCCACCAGCAAAAGAGCGGGGTTGGCCCAAGAGACCCAGTACTTC. Translation: CATSKRAGLAQETQYF.

J is TRBJ1-2 and V is TRBV7-9, with 12 bases identical to TRBD1. Unmatched junction bases numbered 11, after V lost 9 bases and J lost 6 bases. Germline lookup yields CDR1 SEHNR and CDR2 FQNEAQ (reference sequence). CDR3 length equals 15 residues. The CDR3 nucleotides read TGTGCCAGTAGGTCCCGGAGGGACAGGGGGCATGGCTACACCTTC. Its protein product is CASRSRRDRGHGYTF.

The V and J genes are TRBV5-1 and TRBJ2-2; 7 positions match TRBD2. Germline lookup yields CDR1 SGHRS and CDR2 YFSETQ. The ends lost 4 bases at V and 0 bases at J; junction bases unmatched: 12. This CDR3 contains 18 residues. The CDR3 is CASSAGEIRLPNTGELFF. CDR3 nucleotide sequence: TGCGCCAGCAGCGCGGGGGAAATCCGGTTACCGAACACCGGGGAGCTGTTTTTT.

This rearrangement joins TRBV4-1 to TRBJ2-5; 8 bases fit TRBD1. The CDR3 is 16 residues long. Trimming at V came to 10 bases and at J to 2 bases, leaving 15 bases not matched to a gene. Germline V gene data show CDR1 as MGHRA and CDR2 as YSYEKL. CDR3 sequence reads: CATSDRANGWQETQYF. The CDR3 nucleotides read TGCGCCACCTCGGACAGGGCCAACGGTTGGCAAGAGACCCAGTACTTC.

Only one count was recorded for this clonotype. The V gene is TRBV27, the J gene TRBJ1-1, with 7 bases aligning to TRBD1. CDR3 length: 17 amino acids. Germline V CDR1 and CDR2: MNHEY, SMNVEV (reference sequence). Unmatched junction bases numbered 22, after V lost 5 bases and J lost 10 bases. The DNA of the CDR3 is TGTGCCAGCAGTCCCACCTTCCTTAGACAGGGCTCTAGGGGAGCTTTCTTT. Protein product: CASSPTFLRQGSRGAFF.

This clonotype was seen more than once but under ten times. The V and J genes are TRBV20-1 and TRBJ2-1; the D gene is possibly TRBD2 (5 bases). CDR1 and CDR2 (germline): DFQATT, SNEGSKA (reference sequence). This CDR3 is 15 amino acids long. The V end lost 0 bases, the J end lost 0 bases, and 9 bases lay between the germline ends. The CDR3 DNA is TGCAGTGCTAGAGATCCGGGGAGCTCCTACAATGAGCAGTTCTTC. Its translation: CSARDPGSSYNEQFF.

Many counts were recorded for this clonotype. The chain joins TRBV4-3 to TRBJ2-5; the match to TRBD1 covers 7 bases. CDR1 and CDR2 from the germline V gene are LGHNA and YSLEER. The CDR3 totals 14 residues. The V gene end was trimmed by 0 bases and the J gene end by 2 bases; junction bases not matched to a gene: 0. In DNA, the CDR3 is TGCGCCAGCAGCCAAGAACAGGGGCAAGAGACCCAGTACTTC. It codes for CASSQEQGQETQYF.

The gene calls are TRBV20-1 and TRBJ2-1, with TRBD2 identical over 8 bases. The V gene end was trimmed by 1 base and the J gene end by 8 bases; junction bases not matched to a gene: 13. This CDR3 region has 16 residues. Germline V gene lookup returns CDR1 DFQATT and CDR2 SNEGSKA (reference sequence). The CDR3 DNA sequence: TGCAGTGCTAGAGCCTCCACCGGGACTAGTGTTCATGAGCAGTTCTTC. This encodes CSARASTGTSVHEQFF.

The chain employs TRBV6-2 or TRBV6-3 and TRBJ2-5; D uncertain. The CDR3 totals 14 residues. The germline V and J ends were trimmed by 4 bases and 0 bases, with 9 bases remaining between them. Germline CDR1 reads MNHEY; CDR2 reads SVGEGT. The CDR3 loop is CASSSGGDQETQYF. CDR3 nucleotide sequence: TGTGCCAGCAGTTCCGGCGGAGACCAAGAGACCCAGTACTTC.

This clonotype was seen ten or more times. The CDR3 nucleotides read TGCAGTGCTAGAGATCAGGGACTAGAGGTGGGTCGGGACGAGCAGTACTTC. Residues: CSARDQGLEVGRDEQYF. The chain joins TRBV20-1 to TRBJ2-7; TRBD2 matches 8 bases. The CDR3 length is 17 residues. CDR1 is DFQATT, CDR2 SNEGSKA, per germline (reference sequence). Losses at the gene ends were 0 bases for V and 5 bases for J; bases not matched to a gene: 15.

The gene calls are TRBV9 and TRBJ1-2; a possible D gene is TRBD1 (5 bases). The CDR3 covers 14 residues. V was cut by 2 bases and J by 3 bases, with 11 bases left in between. Germline V CDR1 and CDR2: SGDLS, YYNGEE. The CDR3 loop reads CASSVSDSYYGYTF. For the CDR3, the DNA is TGTGCCAGCAGCGTTTCAGACAGCTACTATGGCTACACCTTC.

This clonotype was counted a few times. The chain joins TRBV29-1 to TRBJ2-7, with 9 bases lining up with TRBD2. This CDR3 contains 17 residues. The junction had 15 bases not matched to a gene; V was cut back by 3 bases and J by 3 bases. CDR1 and CDR2 from the germline V gene are SQVTM and ANQGSEA. The CDR3 DNA follows: TGCAGCGTTGACGGAACCGGGATAGCGGGAGTAGGCTACGAGCAGTACTTC. It translates to CSVDGTGIAGVGYEQYF.

In this sample, this clonotype turned up many times. The chain couples TRBV12-3 or TRBV12-4 to TRBJ2-7; TRBD1 aligns across 11 bases. V lost 3 bases and J lost 2; bases outside the gene matches: 12. The CDR3 is made up of 18 amino acids. Here the CDR3 reads CASSFESVLGQGAYEQYF. The CDR3, as DNA: TGTGCCAGCAGTTTTGAGTCGGTGTTGGGACAGGGGGCCTACGAGCAGTACTTC.

The J gene is TRBJ2-5, the V gene TRBV12-3 or TRBV12-4, with unresolved D. Trimming cost V 6 bases and J 1 base, with 9 bases left between them. This CDR3 region has 13 residues. CDR3 residues: CASRPGAQETQYF. CDR3 DNA: TGTGCCAGCAGGCCGGGCGCCCAAGAGACCCAGTACTTC.

The chain has TRBV4-1 and TRBJ2-7, with unresolved D. Germline CDR1 MGHRA, CDR2 YSYEKL. The V end was cut by 1 base, the J end by 4 bases, with 17 bases between. CDR3 length: 16 residues. The chain's CDR3 is CASSQGPLQESYEQYF. The DNA for the CDR3 is TGCGCCAGCAGCCAAGGGCCGTTGCAGGAATCTTACGAGCAGTACTTC.

This clonotype was found many times. This chain links TRBV24-1 with TRBJ2-1; D uncertain. V lost 1 base and J 0 bases, leaving 9 bases between the germline ends. From germline, CDR1 is KGHDR and CDR2 SFDVKD. The CDR3 sequence is 16 residues long. CDR3 sequence (DNA): TGTGCCACCAGTGATTTTGGGCGGAGCTCCTACAATGAGCAGTTCTTC. Its protein is CATSDFGRSSYNEQFF.